The 27 T cell receptor beta chains in this list originate from one sample, sequenced in a study of naive and memory T cell subsets. Both TRBC1 and TRBC2 were covered by a beta constant-region primer of two equimolar oligonucleotides. Ligated cDNA was amplified by four rounds of PCR with nested alpha and beta constant-region primers and SP2. From the UMI-ligation and nested PCR reads, TCRdb called clonotypes with MiXCR, one entry per CDR3 protein. Found here are about 120,000 distinct CDR3 sequences, around a third of them singletons; the top ten hold roughly 0.9%. Sequenced input: central memory CD4+ T cells from blood. These TCRs come from a human donor in good health.

V usage is TRBV6-2 or TRBV6-3 and J usage is TRBJ1-6; D may be TRBD1 (5 bases). CDR1 and CDR2 (germline): MNHEY, SVGEGT. The CDR3 covers 17 residues. V gave up 3 bases and J gave up 0 bases, with 12 bases separating them. The CDR3 protein is CASSYSKGSSYNSPLHF. The CDR3 bases are TGTGCCAGCAGTTATTCTAAGGGGAGCTCCTATAATTCACCCCTCCACTTT.

CDR3 loop: CASSHSRSTDTQYF. As DNA, the CDR3 is TGTGCCAGCAGCCATTCTCGTAGCACAGATACGCAGTATTTT. This rearrangement joins TRBV9 to TRBJ2-3; D gene ambiguous. The germline V gene has CDR1 SGDLS and CDR2 YYNGEE. Deletions cut 4 bases from V and 0 bases from J, with 9 bases between. The CDR3 contains 14 residues.

This clonotype turned up a few times. The chain links TRBV5-6 to TRBJ1-1, with 7 bases aligning to TRBD1. This CDR3 contains 14 residues. Germline values: CDR1 SGHDT, CDR2 YYEEEE. The V and J ends lost 0 bases and 4 bases, in that order; junction bases with no gene match: 3. Written as DNA, the CDR3 is TGTGCCAGCAGCTTGGCAGGGGGGGGCACTGAAGCTTTCTTT. Its translation: CASSLAGGGTEAFF.

The chain combines TRBV5-1 with TRBJ2-1, with 14 bases that match TRBD2. The CDR3 loop spans 15 amino acids. CDR1 and CDR2 (germline): SGHRS, YFSETQ. The J segment lost 6 bases and the V segment lost 4 bases, leaving 3 bases of the junction unmatched. CDR3 DNA: TGCGCCAGCAGCCCGGGGACTAGCGGGAGCAATGAGCAGTTCTTC. It encodes CASSPGTSGSNEQFF.

The gene calls are TRBV7-2 and TRBJ2-3; 12 bases align to TRBD2. V lost 7 bases, J lost 6 bases, and 5 bases stayed unmatched. CDR3 length: 14 residues. Germline V gene sequence: CDR1 SGHTA, CDR2 FQGNSA. CDR3 sequence reads: CASTLAGGGDTQYF. The CDR3 DNA reads as TGTGCCAGCACCCTAGCGGGAGGGGGGGATACGCAGTATTTT.

The gene calls are TRBV24-1 and TRBJ2-1; 8 nucleotides match TRBD1. The length of the CDR3 is 15 residues. CDR1 KGHDR and CDR2 SFDVKD come from the germline V gene. V lost 2 bases, J lost 9 bases, and 8 bases stayed unmatched. The CDR3 bases are TGTGCCACCAGTGATTCCCGGGACAGGCGTGGTGAGCAGTTCTTC. Amino acid sequence: CATSDSRDRRGEQFF.

The chain uses TRBV7-2 and TRBJ1-6; possible D gene TRBD1, 5 bases. CDR1 and CDR2 from the germline V gene are SGHTA and FQGNSA. The V end was cut by 4 bases, the J end by 5 bases, with 15 bases between. The CDR3 has 16 amino acids. CDR3 nucleotides: TGTGCCAGCAGCTCAGCCGGGACGGAACATAATTCACCCCTCCACTTT. This codes for CASSSAGTEHNSPLHF. The variable domain in full, with the rest retrieved from reference TRBV7-2 and TRBJ1-6, is GAGVSQSPSNKVTEKGKDVELRCDPISGHTALYWYRQSLGQGLEFLIYFQGNSAPDKSGLPSDRFSAERTGGSVSTLTIQRTQQEDSAVYLCASSSAGTEHNSPLHFGNGTRLTVT.

This chain links TRBV20-1 with TRBJ1-5; TRBD1 is a possible D gene (5 bases). CDR3 size: 14 residues. With 4 bases removed from V and 7 bases from J, the gap between germline ends came to 17 bases. Germline V gene sequence: CDR1 DFQATT, CDR2 SNEGSKA (reference sequence). In nucleotides, the CDR3 is TGCAGTGCTAACGGCCAGGGAGCGTTGCAGCCCCAGCATTTT. Its protein is CSANGQGALQPQHF.

The chain combines TRBV11-2 with TRBJ2-1, with D tentatively TRBD1 (5 bases). The CDR3 contains 13 residues. V dropped 4 bases and J dropped 8 bases, with 12 bases sitting between them. Per the germline V gene, CDR1 is SGHAT and CDR2 is FQNNGV. The CDR3 loop is CASSSIRGDEQFF. The CDR3 nucleotides read TGTGCCAGCAGCTCGATAAGGGGTGATGAGCAGTTCTTC.

The table lists this clonotype with a few counts. This rearrangement joins TRBV10-3 to TRBJ2-1, with a tentative D call TRBD2 (5 bases). Germline-derived CDR1 and CDR2 are ENHRY and SYGVKD. V was shortened by 8 bases and J by 3 bases, with 8 bases between the two germline ends. The CDR3 totals 12 residues. CDR3 sequence: CAILASYNEQFF. As DNA, the CDR3 is TGTGCCATCTTAGCGAGCTACAATGAGCAGTTCTTC.

This chain joins TRBV12-3 or TRBV12-4 and TRBJ1-5; D remains unclear. V lost 3 bases and J 4 bases, leaving 13 bases between the germline ends. This CDR3 spans 15 amino acids. The CDR3 region has the DNA TGTGCCAGCAGTTTGGAGACCCAGCGGAATCAGCCCCAGCATTTT. It encodes CASSLETQRNQPQHF.

This clonotype was detected only a few times. The chain is built from TRBV11-2 and TRBJ2-7; 8 bases line up with TRBD2. The CDR3 totals 15 residues. The V and J ends lost 1 base and 10 bases, in that order; junction bases with no gene match: 12. The germline gives CDR1 SGHAT, CDR2 FQNNGV. The CDR3 region has the DNA TGTGCCAGCAGCTTAGGGGCGGGGGGCACGATCGGTCAGTACTTC. Its translation: CASSLGAGGTIGQYF.

This clonotype appeared a few times. J is TRBJ2-2 and V is TRBV20-1; a weak D match, TRBD2 (5 bases). V was shortened by 3 bases and J by 6 bases, with 17 bases between the two germline ends. Germline V CDR1 and CDR2: DFQATT, SNEGSKA (reference sequence). The CDR3 sequence is 15 residues long. This chain's CDR3 is CSASLLEVGSGELFF. The CDR3 DNA reads as TGCAGTGCTAGCTTACTAGAGGTGGGATCCGGGGAGCTGTTTTTT.

The chain couples TRBV11-2 to TRBJ2-6; D ambiguous. CDR3 size: 16 residues. With 0 bases removed from V and 4 bases from J, the gap between germline ends came to 10 bases. Per the germline V gene, CDR1 is SGHAT and CDR2 is FQNNGV. CDR3: CASSLDITAGANVLTF. In nucleotides, the CDR3 is TGTGCCAGCAGCTTAGATATCACAGCGGGGGCCAACGTCCTGACTTTC.

CDR3 nucleotide sequence: TGTGCCAGCAGAGACAGGGCGAACACCGGGGAGCTGTTTTTT. Its translation is CASRDRANTGELFF. The J gene is TRBJ2-2, the V gene TRBV19, with 7 positions matching TRBD1. CDR1 is LNHDA, CDR2 SQIVND, per germline (reference sequence). V shed 9 bases, J shed 0 bases, and the junction held 4 bases outside the gene matches. The CDR3 has 14 residues.

The chain recombines TRBV10-3 with TRBJ2-1; D not certain. CDR3 length: 12 residues. Germline values: CDR1 ENHRY, CDR2 SYGVKD. The CDR3 here is CEHQGAYNEQFF. The CDR3, as DNA: TGTGAGCACCAAGGCGCCTACAATGAGCAGTTCTTC.

The genes are TRBV20-1 and TRBJ2-1; D is unresolved. This CDR3 is 12 amino acids long. Per germline, CDR1 DFQATT and CDR2 SNEGSKA (reference sequence). V lost 4 bases and J 4 bases, leaving 8 bases between the germline ends. In nucleotides, the CDR3 is TGCAGTGCTATCACTGGATACAATGAGCAGTTCTTC. Protein sequence: CSAITGYNEQFF.

This clonotype was detected only a few times. The chain recombines TRBV28 with TRBJ1-3; 7 bases map to TRBD1. CDR1 is MDHEN and CDR2 is SYDVKM in the germline V gene. After removal of 9 bases from V and 4 bases from J, the junction contained 12 bases not matched to a gene. The CDR3 contains 15 residues. The CDR3 region has the DNA TGTGCCAGTTCAATAGCCGGGACAGCCGGAAACACCATATATTTT. Translated, it gives CASSIAGTAGNTIYF.

The genes are TRBV4-1 and TRBJ2-5; perhaps D is TRBD1 or TRBD2 (7 bases each). The CDR3 is made up of 16 amino acids. With 1 base removed from V and 2 bases from J, the gap between germline ends came to 14 bases. Germline CDR1 reads MGHRA; CDR2 reads YSYEKL. CDR3 in amino acids: CASSQGPRGGQETQYF. The CDR3, as DNA: TGCGCCAGCAGCCAAGGACCCAGGGGGGGACAAGAGACCCAGTACTTC.

This clonotype occurred a few times. This chain links TRBV12-3 or TRBV12-4 with TRBJ2-1, with D possibly TRBD2 on 6 matching bases. The length of the CDR3 is 14 residues. V was clipped by 2 bases and J by 9 bases, with 14 bases between them. The CDR3 DNA is TGTGCCAGCAGTTTAAGCGCGGGACCTAGTGAGCAGTTCTTC. Its protein product is CASSLSAGPSEQFF.

V and J are TRBV5-1 and TRBJ2-7; tentatively, D is TRBD2 (7 bases). Germline-derived CDR1 and CDR2 are SGHRS and YFSETQ. V lost 4 bases and J lost 2, with 19 bases in between. The CDR3 spans 16 residues. As DNA, the CDR3 is TGCGCCAGCAGCCCGAGCAGGGGAGGGGTGCCCTACGAGCAGTACTTC. It codes for CASSPSRGGVPYEQYF. The full variable domain, its missing parts supplied by reference TRBV5-1 and TRBJ2-7, is KAGVTQTPRYLIKTRGQQVTLSCSPISGHRSVSWYQQTPGQGLQFLFEYFSETQRNKGNFPGRFSGRQFSNSRSEMNVSTLELGDSALYLCASSPSRGGVPYEQYFGPGTRLTVT.

There are a few counts of this clonotype. V is TRBV7-2 and J is TRBJ2-1; TRBD2 might be the D (6 bases). The germline V gene has CDR1 SGHTA and CDR2 FQGNSA. Trimming took 0 bases from V and 1 from J, leaving 10 bases between them. The CDR3 covers 16 residues. The CDR3 spells CASSLASGVSYNEQFF. The CDR3, as DNA: TGTGCCAGCAGCTTAGCATCGGGAGTTTCCTACAATGAGCAGTTCTTC.

The rearrangement uses TRBV7-9 and TRBJ2-5; D call uncertain. V lost 3 bases and J lost 1, with 6 bases in between. The CDR3 spans 13 residues. CDR1 is SEHNR, CDR2 FQNEAQ, per germline (reference sequence). The CDR3 DNA is TGTGCCAGCAGCTTTACTTCCCAAGAGACCCAGTACTTC. Translated: CASSFTSQETQYF.

This chain links TRBV29-1 with TRBJ2-7; D not resolved. Trimming took off 5 bases at V and 2 bases at J, with 10 bases between the two ends. Looked up from germline, CDR1 is SQVTM and CDR2 is ANQGSEA. The CDR3 loop spans 12 amino acids. CDR3 DNA: TGCAGCGTTAATACAGTGGCCTACGAGCAGTACTTC. It translates to CSVNTVAYEQYF.

The chain links TRBV5-1 to TRBJ2-2; the D is unclear. This CDR3 has 15 residues. CDR1 and CDR2 (germline): SGHRS, YFSETQ. Trimming removed 0 bases from V and 0 bases from J, with 6 bases in between. This CDR3 is CASSLGHTNTGELFF. The DNA of the CDR3 is TGCGCCAGCAGCTTGGGGCATACGAACACCGGGGAGCTGTTTTTT.

In its sample, this clonotype was seen a few times. The gene calls are TRBV5-4 and TRBJ2-3; D gene unclear. Germline CDR1 and CDR2: SGHNT and YYREEE (reference sequence). Trimming removed 0 bases from V and 4 bases from J, with 6 bases in between. This CDR3 is 13 amino acids long. This chain's CDR3 is CASSLDRADTQYF. DNA for the CDR3: TGTGCCAGCAGCTTGGACCGAGCAGATACGCAGTATTTT. Using reference TRBV5-4 and TRBJ2-3 for the parts outside the CDR3, the full variable domain is ETGVTQSPTHLIKTRGQQVTLRCSSQSGHNTVSWYQQALGQGPQFIFQYYREEENGRGNFPPRFSGLQFPNYSSELNVNALELDDSALYLCASSLDRADTQYFGPGTRLTVL.

In its sample, this clonotype was seen a few times. This chain links TRBV27 with TRBJ1-2, with 8 bases fitting TRBD1. Trimming took 5 bases from V and 4 from J; bases not matched to a gene: 6. CDR1 and CDR2 (germline): MNHEY, SMNVEV (reference sequence). This CDR3 is 14 amino acids long. In nucleotides, the CDR3 is TGTGCCAGCAGTAGGACAGGGATCGGCTATGGCTACACCTTC. Protein: CASSRTGIGYGYTF.